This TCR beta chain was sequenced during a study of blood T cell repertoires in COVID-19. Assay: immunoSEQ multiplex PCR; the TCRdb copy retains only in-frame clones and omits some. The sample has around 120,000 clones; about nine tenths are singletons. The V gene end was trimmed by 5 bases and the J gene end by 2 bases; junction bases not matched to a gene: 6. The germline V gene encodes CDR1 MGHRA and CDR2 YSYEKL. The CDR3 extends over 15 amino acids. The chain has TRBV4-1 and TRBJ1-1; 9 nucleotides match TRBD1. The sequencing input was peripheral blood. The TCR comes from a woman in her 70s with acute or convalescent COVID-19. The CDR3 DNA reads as TGCGCCAGCAGCGGACACAGGGGGCGAAACACTGAAGCTTTCTTT. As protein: CASSGHRGRNTEAFF.